These 5 T cell receptor beta chains were sequenced from one sample in a study of cytomegalovirus exposure and HLA in healthy donors. 60 Vbeta and 13 Jbeta primers were used in PCR. Sequencing was performed with immunoSEQ multiplex PCR; in TCRdb, only in-frame clones are kept and a portion is missing. The sample includes approximately 160,000 clones, 75% to 85% of them seen just once. Sample: PBMCs. The receptors come from a woman in her 30s in good health and CMV-seropositive.

The CDR3, as DNA: TGCGCCAGCAGTGACGTCCTCGGCGGGAGCTCCTACAATGAGCAGTTCTTC. Encoded protein: CASSDVLGGSSYNEQFF. The genes are TRBV10-1 and TRBJ2-1; 7 nucleotides agree with TRBD2. Trimming removed 3 bases from V and 0 bases from J; junction bases left unmatched: 8. The CDR3 runs 17 residues. Germline CDR1 and CDR2: WNHNN and SYGVQD (reference sequence).

The chain recombines TRBV5-1 with TRBJ1-2; D is perhaps TRBD1 (6 bases). Germline V gene data show CDR1 as SGHRS and CDR2 as YFSETQ. The CDR3 runs to 14 residues. With 2 bases removed from V and 8 bases from J, the gap between germline ends came to 16 bases. The CDR3 sequence is CASSFGQGPGGYTF. The CDR3 bases are TGCGCCAGCAGCTTCGGGCAGGGGCCCGGGGGCTACACCTTC.

In regard to this clone: The same CDR3 can be traced to other DNA sequences in this sample. This chain connects TRBV5-6 to TRBJ2-5; maybe TRBD1 (6 bases). Per the germline V gene, CDR1 is SGHDT and CDR2 is YYEEEE. This CDR3 region has 12 residues. Trimming cost V 4 bases and J 5 bases, with 9 bases left between them. The CDR3 here is CASSPRGETQYF. CDR3 sequence (DNA): TGTGCCAGCAGCCCTAGGGGGGAGACCCAGTACTTC.

The rearrangement joins TRBV27 to TRBJ2-1; 8 bases match TRBD1. V lost 3 bases and J lost 7; bases outside the gene matches: 11. CDR3 length: 16 residues. In germline, CDR1 is MNHEY, CDR2 SMNVEV (reference sequence). This chain's CDR3 is CASSFLGTGGWNEQFF. CDR3 nucleotides: TGTGCCAGCAGTTTCCTGGGTACAGGGGGGTGGAATGAGCAGTTCTTC.

The chain links TRBV4-2 to TRBJ2-2, with no clear D. V was pared by 1 base and J by 4 bases, with 10 bases between. The CDR3 extends over 15 amino acids. The V gene's germline CDR1 is LGHNA and CDR2 YNFKEQ. The CDR3 DNA follows: TGTGCCAGCAGCCAAGTTTCGAGTTCCACCGGGGAGCTGTTTTTT. Protein product: CASSQVSSSTGELFF.